This record covers a single T cell receptor beta chain. These data belong to a study of blood T cell repertoires in COVID-19. Whole-study context: Spain, Italy and the United States supplied samples that represented acute and convalescent COVID-19. T cells, B-cell-depleted T cells, or PBMCs provided the cDNA or gDNA that served as material.

In the original processing: Estimation of nucleated cell counts relied on the amplification of reference gene primers. This table comes from immunoSEQ multiplex PCR, and its TCRdb copy is limited to in-frame clones, with some not included. D and trimming come from the DNA, and the V and J calls and clone size come from that table. In the table there are about 120,000 clones, 70% to 80% of which are singletons. CDR3 length: 16 amino acids. Per germline, CDR1 LNHNV and CDR2 YYDKDF (reference sequence). Deletions cut 0 bases from V and 2 bases from J, with 14 bases between. This TCR came from a human donor in a cohort sampled during active COVID-19. The chain recombines TRBV15 with TRBJ2-7; maybe TRBD2 (5 bases). Sequencing was done on a sample of peripheral blood. CDR3 sequence: CATSRDEYGETYEQYF. CDR3 nucleotides: TGTGCCACCAGCAGAGATGAATACGGGGAAACCTACGAGCAGTACTTC.